This T cell receptor beta chain was sequenced for a study of T cell repertoires in cytomegalovirus infection (dated by TCRdb to the late 2010s). For context, the study as a whole: Donor HLA type was relevant to the analysis, as public TCR beta signatures indicated carriage of CMV infection together with the matching HLA type.

This clonotype came up a few times. The antigen it binds to is not known. No per-base quality is available; no much larger clone lies one base away. The germline V and J ends show losses of 3 bases and 0 bases respectively, and no gene match explains 0 bases of the junction. From cysteine to phenylalanine, the CDR3 is 14 amino acids long. Only the CDR3 region is kept as DNA, spanning 42 bases read in frame from base 1. Sequencer: Illumina HiSeq 1500. In-frame beta chains were kept once TCRdb had trimmed the public reads at Q25 with fastp and called clones with MiXCR. Rows are combined by CDR3 protein, so each entry shows the most common genes and DNA. The sample has about 130,000 distinct CDR3 sequences on record, approximately 24% of them singletons. 34% of the sample comes from the top ten. Study-wide findings and limitations: The ex vivo response was dominated by HLA-C-restricted CMV-specific TCR beta clonotypes, which also provided the single most frequent clonotype in two of eight donors. In both this cohort and an independent approximately 370-donor cohort, the cumulative frequency of public TCR beta family members distinguished carriers of CMV infection plus the relevant HLA type.

Sequenced input: PBMCs, sequenced either directly or after in vitro stimulation (not recorded which). This receptor was identified in a human donor in good health (CMV status not recorded). Some clones in this sample may be carry-over from other donors' samples. The rearrangement combines TRBV12-3 or TRBV12-4 with TRBJ1-1; TRBD1 agrees with 8 junctional bases. The DNA sequence is given as TGTGCCAGCAGTTTCAGGGGGCTGAACACTGAAGCTTTCTTT. Protein translation: CASSFRGLNTEAFF.